The rows below give T cell receptor beta chains drawn from one sample of a study of T cells in Graves' hyperthyroidism and ophthalmopathy. TCRdb re-called the multiplex PCR reads through MiXCR, storing one row per CDR3 protein. The sample shows under 400,000 distinct CDR3 sequences, about 14% of them seen only once. The sample consisted of blood. All receptors derive from a woman aged 60-75 years with Graves' hyperthyroidism. The CDR3 runs from the conserved cysteine through the conserved F or W. Fields, in order: D gene, clone size, V gene, J gene, CDR3 DNA, CDR3 protein. A D gene is named only where the DNA matches it firmly. Size values are once, few and many counts, or a class for expanded clones, and some rows have none.

D gene: TRBD2; clone size: many; V gene: TRBV5-1; J gene: TRBJ2-3; CDR3 DNA: TGCGCCAGCAGCTGGGAGATAGCGGGAAGCACAGATACGCAGTATTTT; CDR3 protein: CASSWEIAGSTDTQYF
D gene: -; clone size: -; V gene: TRBV9; J gene: TRBJ2-1; CDR3 DNA: TGTGCCAGCAGCGTAGGGGACCTACCCTACAATGAGCAGTTCTTC; CDR3 protein: CASSVGDLPYNEQFF
D gene: -; clone size: many; V gene: TRBV7-8; J gene: TRBJ1-1; CDR3 DNA: TGTGCCAGCAGCTCTCCCCCGATGAACACTGAAGCTTTCTTT; CDR3 protein: CASSSPPMNTEAFF
D gene: -; clone size: few; V gene: TRBV7-9; J gene: TRBJ1-4; CDR3 DNA: TGTGCCAGCAGCCAGGTCTCGGGACGCGCAACTAATGAAAAACTGTTTTTT; CDR3 protein: CASSQVSGRATNEKLFF
D gene: TRBD2; clone size: few; V gene: TRBV20-1; J gene: TRBJ2-1; CDR3 DNA: TGCAGTGCTAGGGAGGGACTAGGAGGTGAGCAGTTCTTC; CDR3 protein: CSAREGLGGEQFF
D gene: -; clone size: many; V gene: TRBV5-1; J gene: TRBJ1-4; CDR3 DNA: TGCGCCAGCAGTTGGGGGAGTGACGCGCGGGAAAAACTGTTTTTT; CDR3 protein: CASSWGSDAREKLFF
D gene: TRBD2; clone size: many; V gene: TRBV20-1; J gene: TRBJ2-1; CDR3 DNA: TGCAGTGTTTCGCGCGGGAGCTACAATGAGCAGTTCTTC; CDR3 protein: CSVSRGSYNEQFF
D gene: -; clone size: many; V gene: TRBV7-9; J gene: TRBJ2-7; CDR3 DNA: TGTGCCAGCAGCTCAGGGGGGGACAGAGAGCAGTACTTC; CDR3 protein: CASSSGGDREQYF
D gene: TRBD2; clone size: many; V gene: TRBV24-1; J gene: TRBJ2-5; CDR3 DNA: TGTGCCACCAGTGATCGGACTAGCTACCAAGAGACCCAGTACTTC; CDR3 protein: CATSDRTSYQETQYF
D gene: -; clone size: many; V gene: TRBV20-1; J gene: TRBJ1-1; CDR3 DNA: TGCAGTGCTGATGGGGGGAGGGGGACCACTGAAGCTTTCTTT; CDR3 protein: CSADGGRGTTEAFF
D gene: -; clone size: many; V gene: TRBV29-1; J gene: TRBJ2-4; CDR3 DNA: TGCAGCGTTGCCCAACAGGGTGATGGCAAAAACATTCAGTACTTC; CDR3 protein: CSVAQQGDGKNIQYF
D gene: TRBD2; clone size: many; V gene: TRBV18; J gene: TRBJ2-7; CDR3 DNA: TGTGCCAGCTCACCAGAAGGCGGGAGGGCCGTCTACGAGCAGTACTTC; CDR3 protein: CASSPEGGRAVYEQYF
D gene: -; clone size: many; V gene: TRBV6-1; J gene: TRBJ2-5; CDR3 DNA: TGTGCCAGCAGTCGAACAGGGCTAGGTGGGGAGACCCAGTACTTC; CDR3 protein: CASSRTGLGGETQYF